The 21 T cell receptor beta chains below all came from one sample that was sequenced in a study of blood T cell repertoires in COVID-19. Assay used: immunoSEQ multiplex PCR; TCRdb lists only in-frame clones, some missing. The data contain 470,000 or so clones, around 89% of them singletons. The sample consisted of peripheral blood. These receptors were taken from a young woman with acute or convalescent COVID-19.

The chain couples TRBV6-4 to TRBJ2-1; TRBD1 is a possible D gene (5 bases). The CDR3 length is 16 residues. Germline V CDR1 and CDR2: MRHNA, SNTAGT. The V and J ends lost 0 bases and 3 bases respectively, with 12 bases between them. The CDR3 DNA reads TGTGCCAGCAGTGACTCGTGGGGCCCCAACTACAATGAGCAGTTCTTC. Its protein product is CASSDSWGPNYNEQFF.

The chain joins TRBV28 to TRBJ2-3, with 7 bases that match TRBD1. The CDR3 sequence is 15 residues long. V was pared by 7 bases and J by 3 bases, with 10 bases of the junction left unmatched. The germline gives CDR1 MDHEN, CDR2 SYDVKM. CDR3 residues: CASIKGGAGTDTQYF. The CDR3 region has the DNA TGTGCCAGCATTAAAGGGGGCGCAGGGACAGATACGCAGTATTTT.

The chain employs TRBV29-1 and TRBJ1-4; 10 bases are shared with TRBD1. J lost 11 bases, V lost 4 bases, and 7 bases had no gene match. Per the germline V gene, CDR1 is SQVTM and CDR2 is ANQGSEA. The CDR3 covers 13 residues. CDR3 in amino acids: CSVGDRGRGKLFF. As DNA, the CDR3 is TGCAGCGTTGGGGACAGGGGAAGGGGGAAACTGTTTTTT.

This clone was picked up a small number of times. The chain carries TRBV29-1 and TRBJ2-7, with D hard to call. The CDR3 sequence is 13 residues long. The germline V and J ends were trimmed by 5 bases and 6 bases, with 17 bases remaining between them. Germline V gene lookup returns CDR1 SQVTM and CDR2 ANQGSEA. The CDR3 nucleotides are TGCAGCGTTTATCTACCTTTGGTTTCCGAGCAGTACTTC. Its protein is CSVYLPLVSEQYF.

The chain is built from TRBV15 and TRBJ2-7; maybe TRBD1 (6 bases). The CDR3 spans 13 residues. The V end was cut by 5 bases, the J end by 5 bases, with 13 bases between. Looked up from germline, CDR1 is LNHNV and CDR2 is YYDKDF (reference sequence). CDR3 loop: CATSLQGPHEQYF. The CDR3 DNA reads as TGTGCCACCAGCTTGCAGGGGCCCCACGAGCAGTACTTC.

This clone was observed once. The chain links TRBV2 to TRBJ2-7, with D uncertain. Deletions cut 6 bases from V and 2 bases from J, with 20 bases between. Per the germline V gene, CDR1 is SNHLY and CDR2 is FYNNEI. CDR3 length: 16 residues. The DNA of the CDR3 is TGTGCCAGCAGCGCAAACCCTATGACACATACCTACGAGCAGTACTTC. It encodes CASSANPMTHTYEQYF.

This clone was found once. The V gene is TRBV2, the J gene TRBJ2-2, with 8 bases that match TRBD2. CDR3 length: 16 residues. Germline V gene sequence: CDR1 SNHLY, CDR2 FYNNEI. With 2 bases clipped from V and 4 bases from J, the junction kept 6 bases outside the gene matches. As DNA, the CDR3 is TGTGCCAGCAGTGAACAGCGGGGGTCGAGCACCGGGGAGCTGTTTTTT. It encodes CASSEQRGSSTGELFF. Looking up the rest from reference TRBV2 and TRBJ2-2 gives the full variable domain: EPEVTQTPSHQVTQMGQEVILRCVPISNHLYFYWYRQILGQKVEFLVSFYNNEISEKSEIFDDQFSVERPDGSNFTLKIRSTKLEDSAMYFCASSEQRGSSTGELFFGEGSRLTVL.

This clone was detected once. The CDR3 sequence: CASSVGLQRNTGELFF. The DNA of the CDR3 is TGTGCCAGCAGCGTAGGACTACAAAGGAACACCGGGGAGCTGTTTTTT. The chain has TRBV9 and TRBJ2-2, with TRBD2 as a possible D gene (5 bases). V lost 0 bases, J lost 1 base, and 10 bases lay in between. Germline lookup yields CDR1 SGDLS and CDR2 YYNGEE. This CDR3 comprises 16 residues.

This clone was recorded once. The CDR3 reads CASRPDRVNGETQYF. The CDR3 DNA is TGTGCCAGCAGGCCAGACAGGGTCAATGGTGAGACCCAGTACTTC. The chain carries TRBV25-1 and TRBJ2-5; 7 nucleotides line up with TRBD1. The germline CDR1 and CDR2 sequences are MGHDK and SYGVNS. V trimming: 6 bases; J trimming: 5 bases; junction bases outside the gene matches: 12. This CDR3 is built from 15 residues.

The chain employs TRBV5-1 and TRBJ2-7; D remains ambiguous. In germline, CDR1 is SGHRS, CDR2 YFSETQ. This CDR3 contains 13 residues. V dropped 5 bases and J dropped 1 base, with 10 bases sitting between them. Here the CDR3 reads CASSTAPSYEQYF. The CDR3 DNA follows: TGCGCCAGCAGTACTGCTCCTTCCTACGAGCAGTACTTC. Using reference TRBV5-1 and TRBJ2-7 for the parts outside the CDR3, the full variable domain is KAGVTQTPRYLIKTRGQQVTLSCSPISGHRSVSWYQQTPGQGLQFLFEYFSETQRNKGNFPGRFSGRQFSNSRSEMNVSTLELGDSALYLCASSTAPSYEQYFGPGTRLTVT.

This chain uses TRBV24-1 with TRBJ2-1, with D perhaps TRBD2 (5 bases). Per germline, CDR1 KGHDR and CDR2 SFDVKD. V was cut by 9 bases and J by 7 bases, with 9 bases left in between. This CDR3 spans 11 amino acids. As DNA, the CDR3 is TGTGCCACCGAGGGCGGTAATGAGCAGTTCTTC. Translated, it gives CATEGGNEQFF.

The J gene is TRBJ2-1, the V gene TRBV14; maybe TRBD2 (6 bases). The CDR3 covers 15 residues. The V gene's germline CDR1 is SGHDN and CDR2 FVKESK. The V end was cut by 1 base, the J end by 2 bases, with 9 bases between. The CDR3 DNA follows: TGTGCCAGCAGCCAAGGACTAGGGACCTACAATGAGCAGTTCTTC. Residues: CASSQGLGTYNEQFF.

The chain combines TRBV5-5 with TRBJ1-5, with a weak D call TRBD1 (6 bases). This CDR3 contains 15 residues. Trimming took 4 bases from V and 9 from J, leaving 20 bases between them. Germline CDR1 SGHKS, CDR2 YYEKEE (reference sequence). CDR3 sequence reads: CASSPDGGGWRPQHF. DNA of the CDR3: TGTGCCAGCAGCCCGGATGGCGGGGGCTGGAGGCCCCAGCATTTT. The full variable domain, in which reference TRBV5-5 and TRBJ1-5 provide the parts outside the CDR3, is DAGVTQSPTHLIKTRGQQVTLRCSPISGHKSVSWYQQVLGQGPQFIFQYYEKEERGRGNFPDRFSARQFPNYSSELNVNALLLGDSALYLCASSPDGGGWRPQHFGDGTRLSIL.

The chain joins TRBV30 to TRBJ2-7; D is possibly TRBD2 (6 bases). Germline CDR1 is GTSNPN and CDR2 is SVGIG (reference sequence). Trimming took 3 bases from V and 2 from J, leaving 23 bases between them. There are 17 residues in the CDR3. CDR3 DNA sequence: TGTGCCTGGAGGGGGTCATTGGGGCGGGACGGGCCCTACGAGCAGTACTTC. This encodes CAWRGSLGRDGPYEQYF. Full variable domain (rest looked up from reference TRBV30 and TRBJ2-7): SQTIHQWPATLVQPVGSPLSLECTVEGTSNPNLYWYRQAAGRGLQLLFYSVGIGQISSEVPQNLSASRPQDRQFILSSKKLLLSDSGFYLCAWRGSLGRDGPYEQYFGPGTRLTVT.

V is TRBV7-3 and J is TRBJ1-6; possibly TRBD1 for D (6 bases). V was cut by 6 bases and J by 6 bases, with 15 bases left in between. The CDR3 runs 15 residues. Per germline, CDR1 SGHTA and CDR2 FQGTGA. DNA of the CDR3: TGTGCCAGCAGTTACCTAGGGGGGGTTAATTCACCCCTCCACTTT. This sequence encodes CASSYLGGVNSPLHF.

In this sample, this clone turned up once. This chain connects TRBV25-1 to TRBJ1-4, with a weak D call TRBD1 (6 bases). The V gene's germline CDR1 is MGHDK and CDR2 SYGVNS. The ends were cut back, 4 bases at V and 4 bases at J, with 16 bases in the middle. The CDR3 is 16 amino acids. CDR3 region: CASSVGRGGGNEKLFF. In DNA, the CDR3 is TGTGCCAGCAGTGTTGGGCGAGGGGGGGGTAATGAAAAACTGTTTTTT.

CDR3: CASGPLAGGPLGTGELFF. The CDR3 coding sequence is TGTGCCAGCGGTCCGTTAGCGGGGGGGCCTCTTGGCACCGGGGAGCTGTTTTTT. The chain recombines TRBV9 with TRBJ2-2; 11 nucleotides agree with TRBD2. After removal of 7 bases from V and 4 bases from J, the junction contained 15 bases not matched to a gene. The CDR3 extends over 18 amino acids. CDR1 SGDLS and CDR2 YYNGEE come from the germline V gene.

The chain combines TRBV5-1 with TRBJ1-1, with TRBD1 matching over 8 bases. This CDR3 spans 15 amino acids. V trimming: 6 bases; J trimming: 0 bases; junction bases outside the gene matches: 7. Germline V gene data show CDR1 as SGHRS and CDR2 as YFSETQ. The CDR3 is CASTRTGLLNTEAFF. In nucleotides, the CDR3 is TGCGCCAGCACAAGGACAGGGCTATTGAACACTGAAGCTTTCTTT.

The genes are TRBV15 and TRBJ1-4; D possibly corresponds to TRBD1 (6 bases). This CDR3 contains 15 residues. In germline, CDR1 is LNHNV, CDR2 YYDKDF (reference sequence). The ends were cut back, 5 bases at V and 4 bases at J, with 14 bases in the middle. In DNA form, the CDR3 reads TGTGCCACCAGCCCCCAGGGGCAGGGTAATGAAAAACTGTTTTTT. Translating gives CATSPQGQGNEKLFF.

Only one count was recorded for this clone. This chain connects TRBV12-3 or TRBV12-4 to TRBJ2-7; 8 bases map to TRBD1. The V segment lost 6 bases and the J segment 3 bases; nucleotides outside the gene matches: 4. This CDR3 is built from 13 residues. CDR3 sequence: CASSPDRGYEQYF. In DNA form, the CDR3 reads TGTGCCAGCAGCCCTGACAGGGGCTACGAGCAGTACTTC.

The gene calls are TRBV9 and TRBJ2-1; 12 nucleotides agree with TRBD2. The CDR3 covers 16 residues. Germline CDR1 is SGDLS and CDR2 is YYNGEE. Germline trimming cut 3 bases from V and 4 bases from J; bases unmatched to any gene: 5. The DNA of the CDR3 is TGTGCCAGCAGCGCCCTAGCGGGGGGGTTTTACAATGAGCAGTTCTTC. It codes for CASSALAGGFYNEQFF.